This T cell receptor beta chain appears in the sequencing data of a study of OX40 agonist ivuxolimab in advanced cancers. Background on the study: Across the patients, intravenous ivuxolimab was delivered every 2 weeks at 0.01 to 10 mg/kg. A diagnosis of hepatocellular carcinoma, melanoma, renal cell or head and neck cancer was present in dose-escalation patients.

Germline V lookup: CDR1 SGHKS, CDR2 YYEKEE (reference sequence). The CDR3 length is 13 residues. V lost 6 bases to trimming and J lost 2 bases, with 9 bases between them. Profiling relied on immunoSEQ multiplex PCR, and the TCRdb table lists in-frame clones only, not all of them. The sample yields about 70,000 clones, 80% to 90% seen once. At cycle 4 day 1, cycle 7 day 1, and baseline, blood was sampled. This sequence originates from an adult with an advanced solid tumor such as melanoma, head and neck, liver or kidney cancer. Source: CD4+ or CD8+ T cells sorted from blood, taken in a trial of the OX40 agonist ivuxolimab. The chain is built from TRBV5-5 and TRBJ2-1; D call uncertain. Here the CDR3 DNA reads TGTGCCAGCACCCCGGCCCCCTACAATGAGCAGTTCTTC. The encoded protein is CASTPAPYNEQFF.